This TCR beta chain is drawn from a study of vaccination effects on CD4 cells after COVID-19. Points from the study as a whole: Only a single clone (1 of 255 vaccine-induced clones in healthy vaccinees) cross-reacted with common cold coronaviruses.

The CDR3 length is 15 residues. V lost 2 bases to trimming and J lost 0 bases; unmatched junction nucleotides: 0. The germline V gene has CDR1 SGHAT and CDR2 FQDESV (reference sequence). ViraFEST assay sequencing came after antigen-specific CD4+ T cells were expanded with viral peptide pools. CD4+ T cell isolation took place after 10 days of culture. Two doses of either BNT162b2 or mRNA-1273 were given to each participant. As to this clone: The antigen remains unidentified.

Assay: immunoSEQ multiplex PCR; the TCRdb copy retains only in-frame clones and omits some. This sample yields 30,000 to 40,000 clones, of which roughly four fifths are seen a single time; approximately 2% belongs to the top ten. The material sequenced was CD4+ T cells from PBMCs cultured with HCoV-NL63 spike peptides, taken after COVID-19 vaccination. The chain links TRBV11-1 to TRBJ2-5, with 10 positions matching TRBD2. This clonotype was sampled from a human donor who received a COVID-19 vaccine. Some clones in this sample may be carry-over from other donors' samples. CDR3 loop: CASSLTSGDQETQYF. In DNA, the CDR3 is TGTGCCAGCAGCTTAACTAGCGGGGACCAAGAGACCCAGTACTTC. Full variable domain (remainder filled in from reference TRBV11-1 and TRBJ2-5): EAEVAQSPRYKITEKSQAVAFWCDPISGHATLYWYRQILGQGPELLVQFQDESVVDDSQLPKDRFSAERLKGVDSTLKIQPAELGDSAMYLCASSLTSGDQETQYFGPGTRLLVL.